This entry lists 19 T cell receptor beta chains sequenced from one sample in a study of blood T cell repertoires in COVID-19 (dated by TCRdb to between 2020 and 2021). Libraries were built with the immunoSEQ multiplex PCR assay. TCRdb stores this immuneACCESS table with in-frame sequences only. Part of the clones is absent; in the studies checked, under half of the shortfall reflects unresolved V genes, and no reason is known for the rest. A total of approximately 96,000 clones appear in this sample, 70% to 90% of them only once. The top ten constitute approximately 2.9% of the sample. The sequencing input was peripheral blood. The receptor source for this set is a woman of 80 years or more with acute or convalescent COVID-19.

The genes are TRBV9 and TRBJ1-2, with 7 bases lining up with TRBD1. V lost 5 bases, J lost 4 bases, and 11 bases stayed unmatched. Germline V gene sequence: CDR1 SGDLS, CDR2 YYNGEE. The CDR3 totals 15 residues. In DNA, the CDR3 is TGTGCCAGCAGTCCCCAGGGGGTTTTTAGCTATGGCTACACCTTC. It is translated as CASSPQGVFSYGYTF.

The rearrangement joins TRBV4-2 to TRBJ1-5; 7 nucleotides line up with TRBD1. The germline V gene encodes CDR1 LGHNA and CDR2 YNFKEQ. V shed 5 bases and J 4 bases; nucleotides not matched to a gene: 8. The CDR3 sequence is 15 residues long. The CDR3 DNA reads TGTGCCAGCAGCTTAATACGGGACAGTAATCAGCCCCAGCATTTT. Encoded protein: CASSLIRDSNQPQHF.

The chain combines TRBV5-1 with TRBJ2-6, with 9 bases fitting TRBD2. V lost 5 bases to trimming and J lost 3 bases; unmatched junction nucleotides: 12. Germline V gives CDR1 SGHRS, CDR2 YFSETQ. This CDR3 region has 18 residues. This CDR3 reads CASSPRGRANSGANVLTF. The CDR3 DNA reads TGCGCCAGCAGTCCCCGCGGGAGGGCCAACAGTGGGGCCAACGTCCTGACTTTC.

The chain joins TRBV19 to TRBJ1-3; TRBD1 might be the D (6 bases). Germline lookup yields CDR1 LNHDA and CDR2 SQIVND (reference sequence). The V end was cut by 5 bases, the J end by 1 base, with 21 bases between. This CDR3 contains 18 residues. The chain's CDR3 is CASSGDVRRGQSGNTIYF. DNA of the CDR3: TGTGCCAGTAGTGGGGACGTACGTCGGGGACAATCTGGAAACACCATATATTTT.

This chain links TRBV4-1 with TRBJ2-7; perhaps TRBD2 as D (7 bases). V dropped 4 bases and J dropped 5 bases, with 15 bases sitting between them. In germline, CDR1 is MGHRA, CDR2 YSYEKL. The CDR3 covers 14 residues. This chain's CDR3 is CASSLLGGGNEQYF. The CDR3 DNA is TGCGCCAGCAGCCTCCTAGGGGGGGGCAACGAGCAGTACTTC.

This rearrangement joins TRBV4-2 to TRBJ2-3; D gene unclear. The V end was cut by 0 bases, the J end by 4 bases, with 11 bases between. Germline CDR1 LGHNA, CDR2 YNFKEQ. The CDR3 is 15 amino acids. CDR3: CASSQDPPTADTQYF. The CDR3 nucleotides are TGTGCCAGCAGCCAAGATCCCCCCACGGCAGATACGCAGTATTTT.

J is TRBJ2-3 and V is TRBV7-9, with TRBD2 as a possible D gene (6 bases). The germline V and J ends were trimmed by 5 bases and 4 bases, with 19 bases remaining between them. CDR3 length equals 16 residues. CDR1 is SEHNR and CDR2 is FQNEAQ in the germline V gene (reference sequence). CDR3 in DNA: TGTGCCAGCAGCCTCTCCCGGCCTAGCGCGGCAGATACGCAGTATTTT. It specifies CASSLSRPSAADTQYF.

The chain uses TRBV5-5 and TRBJ2-3, with D possibly TRBD2 on 6 matching bases. Germline-derived CDR1 and CDR2 are SGHKS and YYEKEE (reference sequence). V dropped 3 bases and J dropped 2 bases, with 10 bases sitting between them. This CDR3 contains 14 residues. CDR3 amino acids: CASSSRGTTDTQYF. The CDR3 DNA reads as TGTGCCAGCAGCTCTCGCGGGACCACAGATACGCAGTATTTT.

The rearrangement links TRBV4-3 to TRBJ1-4, with 8 nucleotides matching TRBD1. V was pared by 1 base and J by 8 bases, with 9 bases of the junction left unmatched. Germline V gene lookup returns CDR1 LGHNA and CDR2 YSLEER. The CDR3 spans 16 residues. The CDR3 protein is CASSQGPGQAGEKLFF. The CDR3 bases are TGCGCCAGCAGCCAAGGGCCGGGACAGGCGGGCGAAAAACTGTTTTTT.

This chain joins TRBV29-1 and TRBJ1-4, with TRBD1 identical over 9 bases. V lost 1 base and J lost 8; bases outside the gene matches: 8. The CDR3 is 15 residues long. CDR1 is SQVTM and CDR2 is ANQGSEA in the germline V gene. CDR3 loop: CSVEGTGVLGEKLFF. Written as DNA, the CDR3 is TGCAGCGTTGAAGGGACAGGGGTCCTGGGAGAAAAACTGTTTTTT.

This clone was counted a few times. The chain employs TRBV6-5 and TRBJ1-6; D is unclear. The CDR3 sequence is 15 residues long. The V end lost 7 bases, the J end lost 9 bases, and 19 bases lay between the germline ends. Germline CDR1 MNHEY, CDR2 SVGAGI. The CDR3 region is CASTPKPVSVSPLHF. The CDR3 DNA reads as TGTGCCAGCACTCCGAAGCCCGTATCGGTTTCACCCCTCCACTTT.

V and J are TRBV15 and TRBJ2-6; D ambiguous. There are 13 residues in the CDR3. Germline V gives CDR1 LNHNV, CDR2 YYDKDF (reference sequence). Trimming took off 4 bases at V and 2 bases at J, with 3 bases between the two ends. CDR3 sequence (DNA): TGTGCCACCAGCATTACTGGGGCCAACGTCCTGACTTTC. Amino acids: CATSITGANVLTF.

This chain uses TRBV6-5 with TRBJ1-1, with D uncertain. This CDR3 contains 14 residues. Germline V gene sequence: CDR1 MNHEY, CDR2 SVGAGI. V lost 6 bases and J 5 bases, leaving 16 bases between the germline ends. The CDR3 loop is CASRRVGIWTEAFF. In DNA, the CDR3 is TGTGCCAGCAGGCGGGTGGGGATTTGGACTGAAGCTTTCTTT.

Here the CDR3 DNA reads TGTGCCAGCAATACCCCAGGGGGAAAGGGCTACACCTTC. Encoded protein: CASNTPGGKGYTF. V gene TRBV28 combines with J gene TRBJ1-2, with 7 bases that match TRBD1. The CDR3 covers 13 residues. Looked up from germline, CDR1 is MDHEN and CDR2 is SYDVKM. V shed 7 bases and J 8 bases; nucleotides not matched to a gene: 10.

The V call is TRBV5-4, the J call TRBJ1-3; TRBD1 agrees at 8 bases. V dropped 4 bases and J dropped 0; count of bases not matched to a gene: 6. Per the germline V gene, CDR1 is SGHNT and CDR2 is YYREEE (reference sequence). CDR3 size: 16 residues. CDR3 sequence: CASSLPTGDSGNTIYF. CDR3 sequence (DNA): TGTGCCAGCAGCCTTCCGACAGGGGACTCTGGAAACACCATATATTTT.

This sequence joins TRBV28 and TRBJ2-3; D is undetermined. This CDR3 spans 13 amino acids. V gave up 6 bases and J gave up 3 bases, with 10 bases separating them. Germline V gene lookup returns CDR1 MDHEN and CDR2 SYDVKM. CDR3 loop: CASRAPITDTQYF. The CDR3, as DNA: TGTGCCAGCAGGGCACCAATTACAGATACGCAGTATTTT.

By share, this clone counts as medium-sized. This chain links TRBV9 with TRBJ1-1, with 10 bases fitting TRBD1. V lost 4 bases to trimming and J lost 4 bases; unmatched junction nucleotides: 13. The CDR3 spans 17 residues. Germline V CDR1 and CDR2: SGDLS, YYNGEE. The CDR3 sequence: CASSIRDRGYTGTEAFF. CDR3 nucleotide sequence: TGTGCCAGCAGCATCCGGGACAGGGGTTATACGGGCACTGAAGCTTTCTTT.

This clone was seen only once. V is TRBV9 and J is TRBJ2-3, with 10 bases fitting TRBD1. The CDR3 extends over 17 amino acids. CDR1 and CDR2 from the germline V gene are SGDLS and YYNGEE. After removal of 0 bases from V and 5 bases from J, the junction contained 9 bases not matched to a gene. The CDR3 is CASSVATRQGAGDTQYF. DNA for the CDR3: TGTGCCAGCAGCGTAGCTACGAGACAGGGGGCAGGAGATACGCAGTATTTT.

The J gene is TRBJ2-7, the V gene TRBV12-3 or TRBV12-4; D is undetermined. CDR3 length: 12 residues. Trimming left V 3 bases short and J 0 bases short, with 3 bases between. The CDR3 DNA is TGTGCCAGCAGTTTTATCTCCTACGAGCAGTACTTC. Protein product: CASSFISYEQYF.